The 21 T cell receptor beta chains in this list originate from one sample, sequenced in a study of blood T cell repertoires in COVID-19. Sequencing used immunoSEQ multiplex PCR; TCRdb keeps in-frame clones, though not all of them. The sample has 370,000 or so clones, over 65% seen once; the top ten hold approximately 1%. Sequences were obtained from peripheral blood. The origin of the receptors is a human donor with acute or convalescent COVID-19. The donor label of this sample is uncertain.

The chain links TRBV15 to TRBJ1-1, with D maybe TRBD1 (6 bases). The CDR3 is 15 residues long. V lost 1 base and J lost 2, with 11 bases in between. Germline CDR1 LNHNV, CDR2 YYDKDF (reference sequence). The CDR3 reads CATSRARGANTEAFF. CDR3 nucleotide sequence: TGTGCCACCAGCAGAGCGCGGGGGGCTAACACTGAAGCTTTCTTT.

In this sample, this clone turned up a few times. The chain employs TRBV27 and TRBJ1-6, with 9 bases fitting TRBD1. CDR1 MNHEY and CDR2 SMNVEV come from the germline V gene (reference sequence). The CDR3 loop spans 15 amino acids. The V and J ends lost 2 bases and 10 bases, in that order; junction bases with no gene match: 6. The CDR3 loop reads CASSLPGTGQSPLHF. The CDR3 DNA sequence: TGTGCCAGCAGTTTACCCGGGACAGGGCAGTCACCCCTCCACTTT.

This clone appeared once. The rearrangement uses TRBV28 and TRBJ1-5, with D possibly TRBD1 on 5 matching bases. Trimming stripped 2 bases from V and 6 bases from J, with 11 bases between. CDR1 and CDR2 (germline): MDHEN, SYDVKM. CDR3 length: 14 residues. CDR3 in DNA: TGTGCCAGCAGTTTAATCCAGGGAGGTCAGCCCCAGCATTTT. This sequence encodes CASSLIQGGQPQHF.

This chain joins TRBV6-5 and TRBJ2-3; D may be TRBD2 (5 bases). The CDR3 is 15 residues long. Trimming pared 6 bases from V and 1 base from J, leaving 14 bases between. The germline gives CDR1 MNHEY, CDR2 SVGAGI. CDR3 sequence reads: CASRARLRGTDTQYF. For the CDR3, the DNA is TGTGCCAGCAGAGCCCGCCTGAGGGGCACAGATACGCAGTATTTT.

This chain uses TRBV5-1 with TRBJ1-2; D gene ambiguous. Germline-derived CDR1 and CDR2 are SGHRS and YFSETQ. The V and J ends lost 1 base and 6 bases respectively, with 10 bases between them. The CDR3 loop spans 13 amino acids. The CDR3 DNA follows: TGCGCCAGCAGCTTGTTTACAAGTGATGGCTACACCTTC. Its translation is CASSLFTSDGYTF.

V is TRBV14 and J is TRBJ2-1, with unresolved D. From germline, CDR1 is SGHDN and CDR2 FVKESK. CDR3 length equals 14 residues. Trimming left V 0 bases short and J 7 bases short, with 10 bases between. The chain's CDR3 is CASSQETVTNEQFF. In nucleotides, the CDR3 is TGTGCCAGCAGCCAAGAAACCGTAACTAATGAGCAGTTCTTC. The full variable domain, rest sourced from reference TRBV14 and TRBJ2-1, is EAGVTQFPSHSVIEKGQTVTLRCDPISGHDNLYWYRRVMGKEIKFLLHFVKESKQDESGMPNNRFLAERTGGTYSTLKVQPAELEDSGVYFCASSQETVTNEQFFGPGTRLTVL.

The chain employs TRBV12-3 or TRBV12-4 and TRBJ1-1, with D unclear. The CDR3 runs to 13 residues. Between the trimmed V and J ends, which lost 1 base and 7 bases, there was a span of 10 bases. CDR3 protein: CASSLGSPGEAFF. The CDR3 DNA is TGTGCCAGCAGTTTAGGGTCTCCCGGTGAAGCTTTCTTT.

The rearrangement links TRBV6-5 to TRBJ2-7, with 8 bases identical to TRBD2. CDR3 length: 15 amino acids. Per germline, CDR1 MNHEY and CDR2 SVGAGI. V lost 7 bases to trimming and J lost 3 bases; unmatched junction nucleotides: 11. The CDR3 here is CASTSPGLANYEQYF. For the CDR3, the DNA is TGTGCCAGCACCTCCCCTGGACTAGCTAACTACGAGCAGTACTTC.

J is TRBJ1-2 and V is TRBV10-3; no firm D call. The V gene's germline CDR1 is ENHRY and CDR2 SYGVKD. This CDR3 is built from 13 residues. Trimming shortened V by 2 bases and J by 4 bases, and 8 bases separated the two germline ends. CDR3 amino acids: CAISEGRAYGYTF. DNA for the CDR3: TGTGCCATCAGTGAGGGGAGGGCCTATGGCTACACCTTC.

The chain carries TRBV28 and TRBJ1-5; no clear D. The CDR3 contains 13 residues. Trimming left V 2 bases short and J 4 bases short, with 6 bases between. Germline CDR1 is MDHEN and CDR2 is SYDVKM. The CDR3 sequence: CASSLGRNQPQHF. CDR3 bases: TGTGCCAGCAGTTTAGGGAGAAATCAGCCCCAGCATTTT.

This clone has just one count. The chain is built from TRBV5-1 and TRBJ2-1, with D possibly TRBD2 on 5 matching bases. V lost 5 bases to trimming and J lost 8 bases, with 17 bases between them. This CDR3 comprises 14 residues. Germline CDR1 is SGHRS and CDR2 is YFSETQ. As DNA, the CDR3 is TGCGCCAGCAGAGCCTCCGGCGGGCTCGATGAGCAGTTCTTC. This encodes CASRASGGLDEQFF. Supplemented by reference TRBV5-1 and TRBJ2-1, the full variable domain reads KAGVTQTPRYLIKTRGQQVTLSCSPISGHRSVSWYQQTPGQGLQFLFEYFSETQRNKGNFPGRFSGRQFSNSRSEMNVSTLELGDSALYLCASRASGGLDEQFFGPGTRLTVL.

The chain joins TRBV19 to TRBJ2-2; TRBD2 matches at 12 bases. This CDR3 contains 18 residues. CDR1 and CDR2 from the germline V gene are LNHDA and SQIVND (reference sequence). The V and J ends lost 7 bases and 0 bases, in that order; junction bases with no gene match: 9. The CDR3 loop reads CASTGLAGDTANTGELFF. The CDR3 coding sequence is TGTGCCAGTACGGGACTAGCGGGCGATACGGCGAACACCGGGGAGCTGTTTTTT.

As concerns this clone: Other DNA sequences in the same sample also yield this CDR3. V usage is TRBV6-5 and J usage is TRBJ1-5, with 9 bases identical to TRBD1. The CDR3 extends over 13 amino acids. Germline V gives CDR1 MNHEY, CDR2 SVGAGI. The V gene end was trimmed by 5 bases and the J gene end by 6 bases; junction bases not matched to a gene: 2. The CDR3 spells CASSRQGGQPQHF. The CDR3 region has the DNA TGTGCCAGCAGTCGACAGGGGGGTCAGCCCCAGCATTTT.

CDR3 in amino acids: CASRVGTGVRGYTF. CDR3 DNA sequence: TGTGCCAGTCGTGTTGGGACAGGGGTTCGCGGCTACACCTTC. The chain joins TRBV19 to TRBJ1-2; 10 positions agree with TRBD1. The length of the CDR3 is 14 residues. The V segment lost 8 bases and the J segment 8 bases; nucleotides outside the gene matches: 11. CDR1 LNHDA and CDR2 SQIVND come from the germline V gene (reference sequence).

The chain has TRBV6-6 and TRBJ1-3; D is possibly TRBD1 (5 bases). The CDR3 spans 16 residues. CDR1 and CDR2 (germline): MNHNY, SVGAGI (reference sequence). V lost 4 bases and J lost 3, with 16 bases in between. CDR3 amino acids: CASSSQGLSLGNTIYF. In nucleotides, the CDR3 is TGTGCCAGCAGTTCTCAGGGTTTGAGTCTTGGAAACACCATATATTTT.

The CDR3 sequence is CASRRGSQNTEAFF. In DNA form, the CDR3 reads TGCGCCAGCAGGCGGGGAAGCCAGAACACTGAAGCTTTCTTT. This chain links TRBV10-2 with TRBJ1-1; no firm D call. The V end lost 6 bases, the J end lost 1 base, and 12 bases lay between the germline ends. Germline assignment: CDR1 WSHSY and CDR2 SAAADI. There are 14 residues in the CDR3.

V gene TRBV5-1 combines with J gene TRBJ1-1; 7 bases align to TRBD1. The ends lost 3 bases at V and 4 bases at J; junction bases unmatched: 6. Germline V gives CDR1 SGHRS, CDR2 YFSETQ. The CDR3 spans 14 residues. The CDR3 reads CASSYTGVVTEAFF. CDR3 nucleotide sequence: TGCGCCAGCAGCTATACAGGGGTTGTCACTGAAGCTTTCTTT.

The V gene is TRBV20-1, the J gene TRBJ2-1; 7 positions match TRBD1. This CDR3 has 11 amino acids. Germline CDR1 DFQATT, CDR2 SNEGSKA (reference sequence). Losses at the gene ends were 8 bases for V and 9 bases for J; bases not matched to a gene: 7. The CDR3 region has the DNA TGCAGTTACCGAGGGGGCCGTGAGCAGTTCTTC. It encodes CSYRGGREQFF.

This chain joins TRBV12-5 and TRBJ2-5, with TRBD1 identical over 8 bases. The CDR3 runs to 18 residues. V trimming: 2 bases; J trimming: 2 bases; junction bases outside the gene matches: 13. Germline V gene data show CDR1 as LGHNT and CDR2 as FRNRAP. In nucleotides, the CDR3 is TGTGCTAGTGGTTTGTTTTCTCCGGGACAGGCACCTCAAGAGACCCAGTACTTC. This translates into CASGLFSPGQAPQETQYF. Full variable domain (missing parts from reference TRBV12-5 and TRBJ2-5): DARVTQTPRHKVTEMGQEVTMRCQPILGHNTVFWYRQTMMQGLELLAYFRNRAPLDDSGMPKDRFSAEMPDATLATLKIQPSEPRDSAVYFCASGLFSPGQAPQETQYFGPGTRLLVL.

The CDR3 reads CASSWGLAGAPYEQYF. The CDR3 DNA follows: TGCGCCAGCAGCTGGGGACTAGCGGGCGCCCCCTACGAGCAGTACTTC. The gene calls are TRBV5-1 and TRBJ2-7; 12 bases are shared with TRBD2. V shed 3 bases and J 2 bases; nucleotides not matched to a gene: 6. CDR3 length: 16 amino acids. CDR1 SGHRS and CDR2 YFSETQ come from the germline V gene. Full variable domain (rest looked up from reference TRBV5-1 and TRBJ2-7): KAGVTQTPRYLIKTRGQQVTLSCSPISGHRSVSWYQQTPGQGLQFLFEYFSETQRNKGNFPGRFSGRQFSNSRSEMNVSTLELGDSALYLCASSWGLAGAPYEQYFGPGTRLTVT.

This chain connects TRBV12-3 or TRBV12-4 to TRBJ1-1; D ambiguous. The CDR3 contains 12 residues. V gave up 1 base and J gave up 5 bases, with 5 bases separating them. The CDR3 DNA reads TGTGCCAGCAGTTTAGGGCAGACTGAAGCTTTCTTT. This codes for CASSLGQTEAFF.